Below, 20 T cell receptor beta chains from the same sample are listed, as sequenced in a study of post-analysis software for immune sequencing data. General observations from the study: Five or six TRBV segments were more frequent in patients than controls; TRBV5-6, TRBV5-1 and TRBV20-1 belonged to this group.

Unique molecular identifiers were present in the TCR beta cDNA libraries. TCRdb fed the PCR reads into MiXCR, producing one record per CDR3 protein. The repertoire has about 430,000 distinct CDR3 sequences, 39% of them found once; the top ten carry less than 8%. These receptors' targets are unknown. Sequenced material: blood. The receptor source for this set is a girl aged 2 to 10 with multiple sclerosis.

In nucleotides, the CDR3 is TGTGCCAGCAGGCCCCCACAAGGCGGAGGGACTAGCGGGTACAATGAGCAGTTCTTC. Translating gives CASRPPQGGGTSGYNEQFF. The chain couples TRBV6-1 to TRBJ2-1; 12 bases align to TRBD2. Unmatched junction bases numbered 16, after V lost 6 bases and J lost 4 bases. CDR3 size: 19 residues. Germline V gene lookup returns CDR1 MNHNS and CDR2 SASEGT.

As to this clonotype: A read error is possible here, since a much larger clone lies one base away. The CDR3 region has the DNA TGCAGTGCCGACAGGGGAGTTAGCAATGAGCAGTTCTTC. It yields the protein CSADRGVSNEQFF. The gene calls are TRBV29-1 and TRBJ2-1, with 8 bases matching TRBD1. CDR1 and CDR2 (germline): SQVTM, ANQGSEA. CDR3 length: 13 amino acids.

This clonotype has more than one count but fewer than ten. This chain uses TRBV12-3 or TRBV12-4 with TRBJ2-5; maybe TRBD1 (5 bases). Trimming removed 8 bases at V and 11 bases at J, with 30 bases between. CDR3 size: 16 residues. The CDR3 loop reads CASGSGRRSRRGEQYF. CDR3 nucleotide sequence: TGTGCCAGCGGATCAGGAAGACGCTCCCGAAGGGGTGAGCAGTACTTC.

The J gene is TRBJ2-3, the V gene TRBV6-5; TRBD2 aligns across 8 bases. J lost 1 base, V lost 6 bases, and 3 bases had no gene match. The germline gives CDR1 MNHEY, CDR2 SVGAGI. This CDR3 region has 14 residues. CDR3 in DNA: TGTGCCAGCAGATTTAGCGGGGGCACAGATACGCAGTATTTT. This encodes CASRFSGGTDTQYF.

A word on this clonotype: One junction end disagrees with the germline gene, perhaps due to a read error. The chain uses TRBV5-1 and TRBJ2-1, with TRBD2 matching over 9 bases. The germline V gene has CDR1 SGHRS and CDR2 YFSETQ. This CDR3 spans 15 amino acids. CDR3 amino acids: CAGSSPGLAYNEQFF. CDR3 bases: TGCGCCGGCAGCTCGCCGGGACTAGCTTACAATGAGCAGTTCTTC.

The chain couples TRBV5-1 to TRBJ2-1; 7 positions match TRBD2. J gave up 8 bases and V 6 bases, and 11 bases lay outside the gene matches. Looked up from germline, CDR1 is SGHRS and CDR2 is YFSETQ. This CDR3 contains 14 residues. The CDR3 sequence: CASKKLAFGDEQFF. CDR3 in DNA: TGCGCCAGCAAAAAACTAGCGTTCGGTGATGAGCAGTTCTTC.

This clonotype was observed a single time. This rearrangement joins TRBV7-2 to TRBJ2-5; TRBD2 matches 7 bases. Germline assignment: CDR1 SGHTA and CDR2 FQGNSA. The CDR3 runs 16 residues. Losses at the gene ends were 0 bases for V and 5 bases for J; bases not matched to a gene: 9. The CDR3: CASSLATGLSWETQYF. The DNA of the CDR3 is TGTGCCAGCAGCTTAGCAACGGGACTATCGTGGGAGACCCAGTACTTC.

The chain employs TRBV20-1 and TRBJ1-2; weak D call: TRBD1 (5 bases). There are 16 residues in the CDR3. The V gene's germline CDR1 is DFQATT and CDR2 SNEGSKA (reference sequence). V gave up 6 bases and J gave up 3 bases, with 23 bases separating them. The CDR3 bases are TGCAGTGCCCTAATTAATCCGCCAGGGATTGACTATGGCTACACCTTC. As protein: CSALINPPGIDYGYTF.

This clonotype was picked up a small number of times. The chain recombines TRBV4-1 with TRBJ2-7, with TRBD1 identical over 9 bases. The CDR3 consists of 16 residues. Unmatched junction bases numbered 4, after V lost 0 bases and J lost 1 base. Germline CDR1 reads MGHRA; CDR2 reads YSYEKL. CDR3 in DNA: TGCGCCAGCAGCCAAGAAGGGACAGGGAGATCCTACGAGCAGTACTTC. This codes for CASSQEGTGRSYEQYF.

The chain uses TRBV20-1 and TRBJ2-4, with 8 nucleotides matching TRBD1. TRBJ2-7 explains the end of the DNA better; the J call may be wrong. The CDR3 loop spans 14 amino acids. Germline CDR1 and CDR2: DFQATT and SNEGSKA (reference sequence). The CDR3 DNA is TGCAGTGCTAGAGATTGGGGGACAGGCTACGAGCAGTACTTC. The encoded protein is CSARDWGTGYEQYF.

DNA of the CDR3: TGTGCCACCGGTGCCCAGGGTGGGCTAGCGGGGACCAATGAGCAGTTCTTC. Translating it yields CATGAQGGLAGTNEQFF. V is TRBV24-1 and J is TRBJ2-1; 9 nucleotides align to TRBD2. The trim removed 9 bases at V and 6 bases at J, leaving 17 bases unmatched. From germline, CDR1 is KGHDR and CDR2 SFDVKD. The CDR3 is 17 residues long.

V gene TRBV28 combines with J gene TRBJ2-7, with D possibly being TRBD2 (5 bases). Germline lookup yields CDR1 MDHEN and CDR2 SYDVKM. CDR3 size: 11 residues. The ends were cut back, 6 bases at V and 12 bases at J, with 15 bases in the middle. The CDR3 nucleotides read TGTGCCAGCAGCGCCCCCCGGGAATCGTACTTC. This encodes CASSAPRESYF.

The chain recombines TRBV6-5 with TRBJ2-1, with TRBD2 identical over 8 bases. Germline V gene sequence: CDR1 MNHEY, CDR2 SVGAGI. CDR3 size: 14 residues. Trimming took 0 bases from V and 8 from J; bases not matched to a gene: 3. As DNA, the CDR3 is TGTGCCAGCAGTTACTCGTACGGGAGGGATGAGCAGTTCTTC. It specifies CASSYSYGRDEQFF.

J is TRBJ2-7 and V is TRBV10-3; tentative D call: TRBD1 (6 bases). CDR3 size: 12 residues. The V gene lost 4 bases and the J gene lost 4 bases, with 8 bases spanning the gap. Per germline, CDR1 ENHRY and CDR2 SYGVKD. DNA for the CDR3: TGTGCCATCAGTGGAGGGGGATACGAGCAGTACTTC. It translates to CAISGGGYEQYF.

The chain recombines TRBV12-3 or TRBV12-4 with TRBJ2-5; maybe TRBD1 (5 bases). The DNA end favors TRBJ2-7, so the J call may be wrong. CDR3 size: 16 residues. As DNA, the CDR3 is TGTGCCAGCAGTTTAAGTTGGAAGGGGATACTGGGCGAGCAGTACTTC. Amino acids: CASSLSWKGILGEQYF.

This clonotype showed up just once. The rearrangement links TRBV29-1 to TRBJ2-5, with TRBD1 matching over 9 bases. CDR3 length: 14 residues. V was pared by 7 bases and J by 11 bases, with 17 bases of the junction left unmatched. Looked up from germline, CDR1 is SQVTM and CDR2 is ANQGSEA. The DNA for the CDR3 is TGCAGCGGCTGGGACAGGGAGAGGGACAATGAGCAGTACTTC. This translates into CSGWDRERDNEQYF.

Turning to this clonotype: Given a much more abundant clone one base away, this may be a read error. The chain is built from TRBV5-1 and TRBJ2-1; D call uncertain. Germline V gene sequence: CDR1 SGHRS, CDR2 YFSETQ. This CDR3 spans 12 amino acids. Trimming took off 4 bases at V and 4 bases at J, with 6 bases between the two ends. The CDR3 DNA follows: TGCGCCAGCAGCCAGAAATACAATGAGCAGTTCTTC. This translates into CASSQKYNEQFF.

In this sample, this clonotype turned up once. With a much larger clone just one base away, this may be a read error. This rearrangement joins TRBV7-7 to TRBJ1-1, with TRBD1 as a possible D gene (5 bases). V was trimmed by 1 base and J by 3 bases, leaving 6 bases between them. The CDR3 spans 13 residues. CDR1 and CDR2 from the germline V gene are SSHAT and FNYEAQ (reference sequence). The CDR3 reads CASSLVRDTEAFF. CDR3 in DNA: TGTGCCAGCAGCTTAGTCAGGGACACTGAAGCTTTCTTT.

This clonotype was seen only a few times. The chain has TRBV12-3 or TRBV12-4 and TRBJ2-5; possibly TRBD1 for D (6 bases). The J call may be in error: the DNA end matches TRBJ2-7 better. The CDR3 has 14 amino acids. This chain's CDR3 is CASMGRGPPYEQYF. The CDR3 nucleotides are TGTGCCAGCATGGGCAGGGGCCCCCCCTACGAGCAGTACTTC.

This clonotype was seen more than once but under ten times. V is TRBV28 and J is TRBJ2-7; TRBD2 matches 10 bases. CDR3 length: 14 residues. The germline V gene encodes CDR1 MDHEN and CDR2 SYDVKM. The trim removed 5 bases at V and 1 base at J, leaving 2 bases unmatched. The DNA for the CDR3 is TGTGCCAGCAGTCAAGCGGGAGGGTCCTACGAGCAGTACTTC. Encoded protein: CASSQAGGSYEQYF.